These 14 T cell receptor beta chains were sequenced from one sample in a study of blood T cell repertoires in COVID-19. The protocol was immunoSEQ multiplex PCR, while the TCRdb copy is restricted to in-frame clones and leaves out a portion. Of about 200,000 clones in the sample, 84% were seen once. Sequencing was performed on peripheral blood. These receptors were taken from a woman aged 50 to 60 with active or convalescent COVID-19.

The genes are TRBV2 and TRBJ2-7; 7 positions agree with TRBD1. The CDR3 is 13 amino acids. V was pared by 9 bases and J by 0 bases, with 5 bases of the junction left unmatched. CDR1 is SNHLY and CDR2 is FYNNEI in the germline V gene. CDR3 loop: CARDRQSSYEQYF. CDR3 nucleotide sequence: TGTGCCAGGGACAGGCAGAGCTCCTACGAGCAGTACTTC.

V and J are TRBV5-1 and TRBJ1-5; D remains unclear. In germline, CDR1 is SGHRS, CDR2 YFSETQ. The CDR3 extends over 13 amino acids. V lost 0 bases and J lost 4, with 5 bases in between. CDR3 bases: TGCGCCAGCAGCTTGGGCAGGAATCAGCCCCAGCATTTT. Residues: CASSLGRNQPQHF.

The V call is TRBV6-5, the J call TRBJ1-1, with D maybe TRBD1 (6 bases). CDR1 is MNHEY, CDR2 SVGAGI, per germline. The ends were cut back, 7 bases at V and 7 bases at J, with 16 bases in the middle. The CDR3 covers 13 residues. DNA of the CDR3: TGTGCCAGCAACCGAGGACAGTCCTATGAAGCTTTCTTT. The encoded protein is CASNRGQSYEAFF.

The chain has TRBV5-6 and TRBJ2-7; TRBD1 matches 8 bases. V dropped 2 bases and J dropped 3; count of bases not matched to a gene: 10. Germline V lookup: CDR1 SGHDT, CDR2 YYEEEE. The CDR3 is 16 residues long. The CDR3 region has the DNA TGTGCCAGCAGCTTTACAGGGGGAACTACTTACTACGAGCAGTACGTC. The encoded protein is CASSFTGGTTYYEQYV.

The chain couples TRBV28 to TRBJ2-7, with TRBD1 as a possible D gene (5 bases). Germline values: CDR1 MDHEN, CDR2 SYDVKM. The CDR3 is 15 amino acids. Trimming took 6 bases from V and 0 from J, leaving 15 bases between them. CDR3 region: CASRGTGMSSYEQYF. The CDR3 region has the DNA TGTGCCAGCAGAGGTACAGGTATGAGCTCCTACGAGCAGTACTTC.

As for this clone: One junction end disagrees with the germline gene, perhaps due to a read error. The genes are TRBV28 and TRBJ1-1; D is possibly TRBD1 (5 bases). The CDR3 has 14 residues. Germline CDR1 is MDHEN and CDR2 is SYDVKM. As DNA, the CDR3 is TGTGCCAGCAGTTTCCCCACTTCGGCAGGGCAAGCAGGCTTT. Amino acids: CASSFPTSAGQAGF.

The chain carries TRBV11-2 and TRBJ2-7, with D possibly TRBD2 on 7 matching bases. The CDR3 runs to 17 residues. V was clipped by 5 bases and J by 2 bases, with 22 bases between them. In germline, CDR1 is SGHAT, CDR2 FQNNGV. CDR3 in amino acids: CASSRGNAGAGTYEQYF. DNA for the CDR3: TGTGCCAGCAGCCGAGGAAACGCGGGGGCGGGAACCTACGAGCAGTACTTC.

As to this clone: An end of the junction differs from the germline gene, which may be a read error. The identical CDR3 is also encoded by other nucleotide sequences in the sample. The J gene is TRBJ1-2, the V gene TRBV5-1; 8 bases match TRBD1. CDR3 size: 16 residues. The V gene's germline CDR1 is SGHRS and CDR2 YFSETQ. CDR3: CASSQPRTGRNSGYTF. The CDR3 DNA reads as TGCGCCAGCAGCCAACCCCGGACAGGGAGGAACTCTGGCTACACCTTC.

This clone was seen just once. The rearrangement uses TRBV5-4 and TRBJ2-5; TRBD2 matches at 7 bases. Germline V gene lookup returns CDR1 SGHNT and CDR2 YYREEE (reference sequence). The CDR3 runs 15 residues. Trimming took 6 bases from V and 5 from J; bases not matched to a gene: 13. The CDR3 nucleotides are TGTGCCAGCAACACTCTGGGGGGGGGATGGGAGACCCAGTACTTC. Its translation: CASNTLGGGWETQYF.

The chain couples TRBV28 to TRBJ1-1, with 8 bases matching TRBD1. With 3 bases clipped from V and 5 bases from J, the junction kept 8 bases outside the gene matches. The CDR3 spans 15 residues. CDR1 is MDHEN, CDR2 SYDVKM, per germline. CDR3 amino acids: CASSLLPDRGTEAFF. Here the CDR3 DNA reads TGTGCCAGCAGTTTGTTGCCTGACAGGGGAACTGAAGCTTTCTTT. Supplemented by reference TRBV28 and TRBJ1-1, the full variable domain reads DVKVTQSSRYLVKRTGEKVFLECVQDMDHENMFWYRQDPGLGLRLIYFSYDVKMKEKGDIPEGYSVSREKKERFSLILESASTNQTSMYLCASSLLPDRGTEAFFGQGTRLTVV.

The chain joins TRBV5-1 to TRBJ2-2; the match to TRBD1 covers 7 bases. After removal of 4 bases from V and 7 bases from J, the junction contained 7 bases not matched to a gene. CDR3 length: 14 amino acids. The germline V gene encodes CDR1 SGHRS and CDR2 YFSETQ. This chain's CDR3 is CASSPTGAVGELFF. CDR3 nucleotides: TGCGCCAGCAGCCCCACAGGGGCGGTCGGGGAGCTGTTTTTT.

V and J are TRBV28 and TRBJ1-5; D gene unclear. Trimming pared 1 base from V and 11 bases from J, leaving 15 bases between. In germline, CDR1 is MDHEN, CDR2 SYDVKM. The CDR3 totals 14 residues. In DNA form, the CDR3 reads TGTGCCAGCAGTTTATTAGGCGACCAGAGGGCCCAGCATTTT. It specifies CASSLLGDQRAQHF.

The J gene is TRBJ2-3, the V gene TRBV19; D remains ambiguous. The V end was cut by 5 bases, the J end by 7 bases, with 10 bases between. The length of the CDR3 is 12 residues. Germline assignment: CDR1 LNHDA and CDR2 SQIVND (reference sequence). The CDR3 sequence: CASSPTTNTQYF. The CDR3 DNA is TGTGCCAGTAGTCCTACTACTAATACGCAGTATTTT.

CDR3 sequence: CASSLLGHRDTIYF. CDR3 nucleotide sequence: TGCGCCAGCAGCCTACTGGGACACCGGGACACCATATATTTT. V usage is TRBV4-1 and J usage is TRBJ1-3, with D perhaps matching TRBD1 (6 bases). CDR3 length: 14 residues. The germline CDR1 and CDR2 sequences are MGHRA and YSYEKL. V was clipped by 4 bases and J by 8 bases, with 15 bases between them.